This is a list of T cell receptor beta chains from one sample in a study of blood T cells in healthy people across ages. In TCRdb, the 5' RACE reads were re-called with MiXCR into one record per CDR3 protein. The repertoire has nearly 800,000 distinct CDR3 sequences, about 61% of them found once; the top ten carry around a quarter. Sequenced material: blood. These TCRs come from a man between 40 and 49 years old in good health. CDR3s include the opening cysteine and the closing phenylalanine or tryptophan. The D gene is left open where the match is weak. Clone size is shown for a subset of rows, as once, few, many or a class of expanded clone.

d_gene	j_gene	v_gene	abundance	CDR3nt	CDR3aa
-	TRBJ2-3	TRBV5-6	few	TGTGCCAGCAGCCGATGGGCCCGACCGGATACGCAGTATTTT	CASSRWARPDTQYF
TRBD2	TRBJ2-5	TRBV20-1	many	TGCAGTGTTCGGGGGACTAGCGGGCTACAAGAGACCCAGTACTTC	CSVRGTSGLQETQYF
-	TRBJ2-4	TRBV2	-	TGTGCCAGCAGTGAAGAGAAGGGCCTGAAAAACATTCAGTACTTC	CASSEEKGLKNIQYF
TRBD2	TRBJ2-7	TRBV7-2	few	TGTGCCAGCAGCTTAGGGTTAGCGGGAGGGCCTGACGAGCAGTACTTC	CASSLGLAGGPDEQYF
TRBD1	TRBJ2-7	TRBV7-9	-	TGTGCCAGCAGCACACGGGACAGGTCTTACGAGCAGTACTTC	CASSTRDRSYEQYF
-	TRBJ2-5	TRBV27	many	TGTGCCAGCAGCCGGTGGGTAGGGCTCGAGGAGACCCAGTACTTC	CASSRWVGLEETQYF
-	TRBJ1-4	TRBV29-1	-	TGCAGCGTTGATCGGGGCGGGACTAATGAAAAACTGTTTTTT	CSVDRGGTNEKLFF
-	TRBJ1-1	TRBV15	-	TGTGCCACCAGCAGAGTGGGTCAGGGCCGGAGCACTGAAGCTTTCTTT	CATSRVGQGRSTEAFF
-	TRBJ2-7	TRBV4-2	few	TGTGCCAGCAGCCAAGAGTGGACTACTAGCTCCTACGAGCAGTACTTC	CASSQEWTTSSYEQYF
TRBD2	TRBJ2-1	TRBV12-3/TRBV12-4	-	TGTGCCAGCAGTTTAGGGACTAGCGCCGATGAGCAGTTCTTC	CASSLGTSADEQFF